One and the same sample provided the 32 T cell receptor beta chains below, sequenced in a study of T cells in Graves' hyperthyroidism and ophthalmopathy. What was amplified from RNA transcripts were TCR beta CDR3 regions. An initial round of RT-PCR targeting the TCR CDR3 relied on the HTBI primer set. TCRdb recomputed calls from the multiplex PCR reads with MiXCR, one row per CDR3 protein. The sample includes about 350,000 distinct CDR3 sequences, about a sixth seen only once; the top ten take roughly 16%. The sample was blood. These TCRs come from a middle-aged woman with Graves' ophthalmopathy.

This clonotype was recorded at least ten times. The gene calls are TRBV6-5 and TRBJ1-4; D call uncertain. Germline V gives CDR1 MNHEY, CDR2 SVGAGI. The germline V and J ends were trimmed by 4 bases and 7 bases, with 16 bases remaining between them. CDR3 size: 15 residues. CDR3 sequence reads: CASSSPGKRSEKLFF. In DNA, the CDR3 is TGTGCCAGCAGTTCCCCCGGGAAGAGGAGTGAAAAACTGTTTTTT.

This clonotype was found many times. J is TRBJ2-2 and V is TRBV4-2; 10 nucleotides agree with TRBD2. J lost 5 bases, V lost 0 bases, and 3 bases had no gene match. The CDR3 is 16 residues long. Germline V lookup: CDR1 LGHNA, CDR2 YNFKEQ. CDR3 coding DNA: TGTGCCAGCAGCCAAGACCCTAGCGGGGGTACCGGGGAGCTGTTTTTT. Encoded protein: CASSQDPSGGTGELFF.

This clonotype has at least ten counts. The chain uses TRBV20-1 and TRBJ2-7; possibly TRBD1 for D (5 bases). Germline values: CDR1 DFQATT, CDR2 SNEGSKA (reference sequence). Trimming cost V 3 bases and J 6 bases, with 18 bases left between them. The CDR3 is made up of 14 amino acids. CDR3 amino acids: CSARSTRTSSEQYF. The CDR3 DNA reads as TGCAGTGCTAGGTCGACACGGACATCATCCGAGCAGTACTTC.

This clonotype has ten or more counts. A read error may account for a junction end that differs from germline. This chain uses TRBV2 with TRBJ1-6, with a possible D match to TRBD1 (5 bases). CDR1 SNHLY and CDR2 FYNNEI come from the germline V gene. The CDR3 extends over 14 amino acids. CDR3 in DNA: TGCGCCAGCAGGGAGAGCTCCTATAATTCACCCCTCCACTTT. As protein: CASRESSYNSPLHF.

The J gene is TRBJ1-5, the V gene TRBV2; D unresolved. With 3 bases removed from V and 0 bases from J, the gap between germline ends came to 9 bases. This CDR3 is 15 amino acids long. The V gene's germline CDR1 is SNHLY and CDR2 FYNNEI. The CDR3 loop reads CASSDRSYSNQPQHF. DNA for the CDR3: TGTGCCAGCAGTGACCGCAGCTATAGCAATCAGCCCCAGCATTTT.

In this sample, this clonotype turned up many times. The chain combines TRBV10-3 with TRBJ2-3, with D maybe TRBD1 (6 bases). Germline CDR1 is ENHRY and CDR2 is SYGVKD. The V and J ends lost 6 bases and 2 bases respectively, with 18 bases between them. This CDR3 is built from 16 residues. The CDR3 coding sequence is TGTGCCATCAGCCGCTCGACAGGCCGTAACACAGATACGCAGTATTTT. It is translated as CAISRSTGRNTDTQYF.

There are many counts of this clonotype. This chain connects TRBV7-8 to TRBJ2-5, with D tentatively TRBD2 (5 bases). Per germline, CDR1 SGHVS and CDR2 FQNEAQ. This CDR3 is built from 14 residues. V was clipped by 5 bases and J by 1 base, with 11 bases between them. The CDR3 DNA follows: TGTGCCAGCAGCACCAGCGGAGCCCAAGAGACCCAGTACTTC. Amino acids: CASSTSGAQETQYF.

The rearrangement links TRBV28 to TRBJ1-5; 7 bases are a match to TRBD1. Per germline, CDR1 MDHEN and CDR2 SYDVKM. The CDR3 runs 16 residues. V shed 5 bases, J shed 4 bases, and the junction held 11 bases outside the gene matches. CDR3: CASSAADRVINQPQHF. CDR3 sequence (DNA): TGTGCCAGCAGTGCGGCAGACAGGGTGATTAATCAGCCCCAGCATTTT.

This clonotype was counted at least ten times. J is TRBJ2-4 and V is TRBV29-1; 7 nucleotides match TRBD1. Germline CDR1 and CDR2: SQVTM and ANQGSEA. The CDR3 length is 14 residues. J was trimmed by 6 bases and V by 4 bases; bases with no gene match: 9. The CDR3 loop is CSVASGTDINIQYF. CDR3 coding DNA: TGCAGCGTTGCCTCCGGGACAGATATAAACATTCAGTACTTC.

At least ten counts were recorded for this clonotype. V is TRBV12-3 or TRBV12-4 and J is TRBJ1-2; no firm D call. The CDR3 contains 13 residues. V lost 5 bases and J lost 5, with 12 bases in between. The CDR3 DNA sequence: TGTGCCAGCAGTCCCCGGAGAAGATATGGCTACACCTTC. Amino acids: CASSPRRRYGYTF.

This clonotype has ten or more counts. The chain joins TRBV4-3 to TRBJ1-2; D is perhaps TRBD1 (6 bases). The length of the CDR3 is 14 residues. Per the germline V gene, CDR1 is LGHNA and CDR2 is YSLEER. The germline V and J ends were trimmed by 3 bases and 6 bases, with 14 bases remaining between them. The CDR3 DNA follows: TGCGCCAGCAGCCACCGACAGGAAATGGATGGCTACACCTTC. Translated, it gives CASSHRQEMDGYTF.

In this sample, this clonotype turned up once. The CDR3 reads CASNAGFGTGELFF. CDR3 bases: TGTGCTAGTAATGCGGGGTTTGGGACCGGGGAGCTGTTTTTT. V is TRBV12-5 and J is TRBJ2-2, with D maybe TRBD2 (6 bases). This CDR3 has 14 amino acids. Germline CDR1 reads LGHNT; CDR2 reads FRNRAP. The V end was cut by 8 bases, the J end by 5 bases, with 15 bases between.

This clonotype showed up many times. The rearrangement joins TRBV30 to TRBJ1-2; D uncertain. Trimming left V 4 bases short and J 5 bases short, with 17 bases between. Germline loops: CDR1 GTSNPN, CDR2 SVGIG (reference sequence). The CDR3 is 14 residues long. CDR3 sequence reads: CAWIRFGSLYGYTF. The CDR3 region has the DNA TGTGCCTGGATAAGGTTCGGCAGCTTATATGGCTACACCTTC.

J is TRBJ1-1 and V is TRBV18, with D perhaps TRBD1 (6 bases). The CDR3 is made up of 15 amino acids. V dropped 1 base and J dropped 1 base, with 10 bases sitting between them. Germline CDR1 and CDR2: KGHSH and LQKENI. The CDR3 is CASSPRDRQNTEAFF. The CDR3 DNA sequence: TGTGCCAGCTCACCACGCGACAGGCAGAACACTGAAGCTTTCTTT.

This sequence joins TRBV15 and TRBJ2-2; D not certain. The V and J ends lost 0 bases and 7 bases respectively, with 12 bases between them. This CDR3 has 15 amino acids. Germline CDR1 reads LNHNV; CDR2 reads YYDKDF (reference sequence). The CDR3 coding sequence is TGTGCCACCAGCAGAGAGGGTTATTTCGACGGGGAGCTGTTTTTT. Amino acid sequence: CATSREGYFDGELFF. The complete variable domain, with remaining parts taken from reference TRBV15 and TRBJ2-2, reads DAMVIQNPRYQVTQFGKPVTLSCSQTLNHNVMYWYQQKSSQAPKLLFHYYDKDFNNEADTPDNFQSRRPNTSFCFLDIRSPGLGDTAMYLCATSREGYFDGELFFGEGSRLTVL.

The sample holds many counts of this clonotype. The rearrangement uses TRBV6-1 and TRBJ2-7; D may be TRBD1 (6 bases). Trimming pared 8 bases from V and 2 bases from J, leaving 19 bases between. Germline loops: CDR1 MNHNS, CDR2 SASEGT. The CDR3 is 15 amino acids. The CDR3 region has the DNA TGTGCCAGCCGGCGTTCCGCACAGGGACCCTACGAGCAGTACTTC. Its translation: CASRRSAQGPYEQYF.

This clonotype was picked up many times. The gene calls are TRBV4-1 and TRBJ2-5; the D is unclear. The ends were cut back, 3 bases at V and 5 bases at J, with 13 bases in the middle. The CDR3 spans 14 residues. Looked up from germline, CDR1 is MGHRA and CDR2 is YSYEKL. CDR3 in amino acids: CASSHSLGKETQYF. In nucleotides, the CDR3 is TGCGCCAGCAGCCATTCTTTAGGAAAGGAGACCCAGTACTTC.

This clonotype was detected ten times or more. The chain uses TRBV14 and TRBJ2-7; D perhaps matches TRBD1 (5 bases). Between the trimmed V and J ends, which lost 0 bases and 7 bases, there was a span of 13 bases. This CDR3 contains 14 residues. Germline CDR1 and CDR2: SGHDN and FVKESK. Here the CDR3 DNA reads TGTGCCAGCAGCCAAGATATAGGGGTAGATGAGCAGTACTTC. Protein: CASSQDIGVDEQYF.

This clonotype was counted ten times or more. The chain is built from TRBV30 and TRBJ2-7, with 7 bases aligning to TRBD2. J lost 7 bases, V lost 2 bases, and 17 bases had no gene match. This CDR3 region has 16 residues. The germline V gene has CDR1 GTSNPN and CDR2 SVGIG (reference sequence). CDR3 amino acids: CAWSRPGGGRMGEQYF. Written as DNA, the CDR3 is TGTGCCTGGAGTAGGCCCGGTGGCGGGAGAATGGGGGAGCAGTACTTC. Together with reference TRBV30 and TRBJ2-7, the CDR3 gives the full variable domain: SQTIHQWPATLVQPVGSPLSLECTVEGTSNPNLYWYRQAAGRGLQLLFYSVGIGQISSEVPQNLSASRPQDRQFILSSKKLLLSDSGFYLCAWSRPGGGRMGEQYFGPGTRLTVT.

This clonotype showed up many times. V and J are TRBV7-2 and TRBJ1-1; 7 bases line up with TRBD1. The CDR3 totals 12 residues. In germline, CDR1 is SGHTA, CDR2 FQGNSA. DNA for the CDR3: TGTGCTACAGGGGCGGGTATCACTGAAGCTTTCTTT. Amino acids: CATGAGITEAFF.

This clonotype was counted ten times or more. One junction end does not reproduce the germline sequence, and a read error may be involved. V is TRBV28 and J is TRBJ1-1; 7 nucleotides align to TRBD1. The CDR3 loop spans 14 amino acids. Germline-derived CDR1 and CDR2 are MDHEN and SYDVKM. CDR3 in amino acids: CASSLGTANTEAFF. The DNA for the CDR3 is TGCGCCAGCAGCCTCGGGACAGCAAACACTGAAGCTTTCTTT.

The rearrangement uses TRBV6-5 and TRBJ1-5; maybe TRBD1 (6 bases). The V end lost 0 bases, the J end lost 1 base, and 10 bases lay between the germline ends. Germline V gives CDR1 MNHEY, CDR2 SVGAGI. The CDR3 has 16 residues. CDR3 amino acids: CASSYSRTASNQPQHF. DNA of the CDR3: TGTGCCAGCAGTTACTCCAGGACAGCGAGCAATCAGCCCCAGCATTTT.

This clonotype was found many times. The gene calls are TRBV30 and TRBJ2-5; TRBD2 agrees at 12 bases. The CDR3 is 16 residues long. The junction had 6 bases not matched to a gene; V was cut back by 3 bases and J by 1 base. CDR1 and CDR2 from the germline V gene are GTSNPN and SVGIG (reference sequence). This chain's CDR3 is CAWRKGLAGTQETQYF. CDR3 coding DNA: TGTGCCTGGAGAAAAGGACTAGCGGGAACCCAAGAGACCCAGTACTTC.

This clonotype appeared a few times. The chain employs TRBV4-1 and TRBJ2-7; perhaps TRBD2 as D (7 bases). Germline values: CDR1 MGHRA, CDR2 YSYEKL. The V gene lost 0 bases and the J gene lost 2 bases, with 23 bases spanning the gap. The CDR3 extends over 19 amino acids. The CDR3 nucleotides are TGCGCCAGCAGCCAAGACCTTAGGTCGAAGGGGGGGAGCGCCTACGAGCAGTACTTC. It specifies CASSQDLRSKGGSAYEQYF.

This chain joins TRBV19 and TRBJ2-5; 8 nucleotides line up with TRBD2. The CDR3 runs 14 residues. The germline CDR1 and CDR2 sequences are LNHDA and SQIVND (reference sequence). V was pared by 2 bases and J by 4 bases, with 3 bases of the junction left unmatched. The CDR3, as DNA: TGTGCCAGTAGTATATTTGCGGGAGGAGAGACCCAGTACTTC. Its protein is CASSIFAGGETQYF.

The rearrangement links TRBV12-5 to TRBJ2-7, with a tentative D call TRBD2 (5 bases). Germline CDR1 and CDR2: LGHNT and FRNRAP. The V gene lost 1 base and the J gene lost 0 bases, with 7 bases spanning the gap. The CDR3 length is 14 residues. In nucleotides, the CDR3 is TGTGCTAGTGGTTTGGAGGAGGACTCCTACGAGCAGTACTTC. Protein: CASGLEEDSYEQYF.

Many counts were recorded for this clonotype. The J gene is TRBJ2-5, the V gene TRBV29-1; 7 bases match TRBD1. V shed 4 bases and J 2 bases; nucleotides not matched to a gene: 4. Per the germline V gene, CDR1 is SQVTM and CDR2 is ANQGSEA. The CDR3 is made up of 13 amino acids. CDR3 amino acids: CSVAPGQQETQYF. The CDR3 bases are TGCAGCGTTGCTCCGGGACAGCAAGAGACCCAGTACTTC.

This clonotype was observed many times. The chain carries TRBV6-2 or TRBV6-3 and TRBJ2-7; the D gene is possibly TRBD2 (6 bases). CDR3 length: 17 residues. The V gene lost 2 bases and the J gene lost 3 bases, with 20 bases spanning the gap. Germline V gene lookup returns CDR1 MNHEY and CDR2 SVGEGT. DNA of the CDR3: TGTGCCAGCAGTTACCAACTAGCCGGGATTCAGTACTACGAGCAGTACTTC. Translation: CASSYQLAGIQYYEQYF.

The rearrangement links TRBV28 to TRBJ1-3, with TRBD1 matching over 9 bases. The V and J ends lost 6 bases and 4 bases, in that order; junction bases with no gene match: 7. The germline V gene has CDR1 MDHEN and CDR2 SYDVKM. The CDR3 is made up of 15 amino acids. The CDR3 is CASSTQGAVGNTIYF. The CDR3 DNA reads TGTGCCAGCAGCACACAGGGGGCCGTCGGAAACACCATATATTTT.

The chain couples TRBV2 to TRBJ1-6; D is unresolved. The germline V gene encodes CDR1 SNHLY and CDR2 FYNNEI. Trimming stripped 7 bases from V and 3 bases from J, with 13 bases between. This CDR3 is built from 15 residues. The CDR3 DNA reads TGTGCCAGCACCCCAGAGATAAGCTATAATTCACCCCTCCACTTT. Its protein is CASTPEISYNSPLHF.

This clonotype was detected a few times. The chain is built from TRBV12-3 or TRBV12-4 and TRBJ2-5; D unresolved. V lost 5 bases, J lost 6 bases, and 7 bases lay in between. CDR3 size: 11 residues. CDR3 loop: CASSPRKTQYF. CDR3 sequence (DNA): TGTGCCAGCAGTCCAAGGAAGACCCAGTACTTC.

This clonotype was counted at least ten times. The gene calls are TRBV2 and TRBJ2-5, with TRBD1 as a possible D gene (6 bases). The CDR3 extends over 15 amino acids. Trimming cost V 5 bases and J 2 bases, with 15 bases left between them. Per the germline V gene, CDR1 is SNHLY and CDR2 is FYNNEI. CDR3 sequence: CASSIGPGDQETQYF. The CDR3, as DNA: TGTGCCAGCAGTATAGGGCCAGGGGATCAAGAGACCCAGTACTTC.